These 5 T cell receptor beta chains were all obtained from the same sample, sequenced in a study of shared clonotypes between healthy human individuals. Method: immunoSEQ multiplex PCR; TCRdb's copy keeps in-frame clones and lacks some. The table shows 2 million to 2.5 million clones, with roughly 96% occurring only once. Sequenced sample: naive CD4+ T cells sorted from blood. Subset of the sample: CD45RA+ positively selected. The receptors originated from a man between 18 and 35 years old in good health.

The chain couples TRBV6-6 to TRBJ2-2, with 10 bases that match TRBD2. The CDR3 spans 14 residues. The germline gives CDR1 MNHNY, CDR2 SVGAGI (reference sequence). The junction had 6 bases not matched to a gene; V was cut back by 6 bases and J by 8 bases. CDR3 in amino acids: CASSRIAGGGELFF. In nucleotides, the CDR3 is TGTGCCAGCAGCAGAATAGCGGGGGGAGGGGAGCTGTTTTTT.

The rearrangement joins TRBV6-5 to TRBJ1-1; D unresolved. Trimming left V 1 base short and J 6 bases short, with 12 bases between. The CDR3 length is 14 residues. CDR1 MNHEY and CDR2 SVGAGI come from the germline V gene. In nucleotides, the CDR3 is TGTGCCAGCAGTTACTTAAATCGAGGGTCTGAAGCTTTCTTT. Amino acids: CASSYLNRGSEAFF.

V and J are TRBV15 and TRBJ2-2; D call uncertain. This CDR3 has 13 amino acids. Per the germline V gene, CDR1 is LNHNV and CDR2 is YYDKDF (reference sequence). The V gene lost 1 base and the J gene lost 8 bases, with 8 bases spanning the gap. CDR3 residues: CATSRGMGGELFF. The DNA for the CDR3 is TGTGCCACCAGCAGAGGCATGGGTGGGGAGCTGTTTTTT.

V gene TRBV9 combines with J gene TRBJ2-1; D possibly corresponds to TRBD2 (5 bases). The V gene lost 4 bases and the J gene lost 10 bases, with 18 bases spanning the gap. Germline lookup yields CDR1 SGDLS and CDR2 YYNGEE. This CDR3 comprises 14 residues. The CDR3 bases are TGTGCCAGCAGCCCACTTGGAGGCTTAAGGGAGCAGTTCTTC. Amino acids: CASSPLGGLREQFF. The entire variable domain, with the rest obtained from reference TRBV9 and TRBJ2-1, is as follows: DSGVTQTPKHLITATGQRVTLRCSPRSGDLSVYWYQQSLDQGLQFLIQYYNGEERAKGNILERFSAQQFPDLHSELNLSSLELGDSALYFCASSPLGGLREQFFGPGTRLTVL.

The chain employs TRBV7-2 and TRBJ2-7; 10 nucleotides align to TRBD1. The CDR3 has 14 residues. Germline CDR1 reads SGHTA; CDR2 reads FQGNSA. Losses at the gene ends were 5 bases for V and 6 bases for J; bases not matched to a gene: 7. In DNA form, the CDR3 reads TGTGCCAGCAGCCGTGGGACAGGGGAGGCCGAGCAGTACTTC. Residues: CASSRGTGEAEQYF.